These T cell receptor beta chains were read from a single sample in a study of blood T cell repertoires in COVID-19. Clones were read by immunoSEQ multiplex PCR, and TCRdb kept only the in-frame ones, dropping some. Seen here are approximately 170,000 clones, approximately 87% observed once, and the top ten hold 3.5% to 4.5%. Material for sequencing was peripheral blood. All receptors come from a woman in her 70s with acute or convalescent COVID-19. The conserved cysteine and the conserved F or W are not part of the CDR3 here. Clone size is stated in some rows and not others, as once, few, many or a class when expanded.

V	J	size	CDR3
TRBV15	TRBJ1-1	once	ATSTTGITEAF
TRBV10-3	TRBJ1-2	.	AIGRDGYT
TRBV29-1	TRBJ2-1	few	SVNIAGGPNEQF
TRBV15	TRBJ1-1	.	ATSRDRAGTEAF
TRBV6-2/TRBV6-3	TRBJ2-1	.	ASSIAIYEQF
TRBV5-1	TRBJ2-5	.	ASTQGGADQETQY
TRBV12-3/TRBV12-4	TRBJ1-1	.	ASSLGQGTEAF
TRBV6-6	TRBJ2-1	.	ASSPTGTGSLYNEQF
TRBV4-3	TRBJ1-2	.	ASSQEEGQGYGYT
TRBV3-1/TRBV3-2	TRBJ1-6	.	ASRRTLVYDSPLH
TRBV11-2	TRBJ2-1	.	ASSLDSLNEQF
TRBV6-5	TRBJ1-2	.	ASTPVQGDIYGYT
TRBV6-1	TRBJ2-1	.	ASSEYGDRMDRGNEQF
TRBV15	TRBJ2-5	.	ATSRTGQETQY
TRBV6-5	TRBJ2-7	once	ASSLTSGLSYEQY
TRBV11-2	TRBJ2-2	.	ASSQDRGFGGELF
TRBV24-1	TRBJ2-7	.	ATRGSVGWGGYEQY
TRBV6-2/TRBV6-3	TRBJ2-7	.	ASSQQGYEQY
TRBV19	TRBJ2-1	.	ASSLAGGSYNEQF
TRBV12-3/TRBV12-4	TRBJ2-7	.	ASSFNRVDEQY
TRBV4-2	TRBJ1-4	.	ASRRTGGVNEKLF
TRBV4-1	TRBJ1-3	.	ASSQDPQGGNTIY
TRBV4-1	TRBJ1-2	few	ASSLLWAPGQGSYGYT
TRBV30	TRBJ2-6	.	AWAAWTGGSTGANVLT
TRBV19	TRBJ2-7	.	ASSLAGQGSYEQY
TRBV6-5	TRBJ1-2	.	ASRPPGYGYT
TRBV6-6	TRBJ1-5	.	ASSLNTQPQH
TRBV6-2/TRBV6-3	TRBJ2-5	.	ASSPGAETQY
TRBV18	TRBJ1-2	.	ASSLQNYGYT